The 17 T cell receptor beta chains below were found in one sample sequenced in a study of blood T cell repertoires in COVID-19 (TCRdb year 2020). Library construction relied on the immunoSEQ multiplex PCR assay. TCRdb obtained this table from immuneACCESS and retained in-frame rearrangements with V and J assigned. These tables miss some clones; where compared with another copy, unresolved V genes account for less than half of the shortfall, and the remainder is unexplained. Here the sample has about 98,000 clones; about 85% occur a single time. Over 2% of the sample lies in the top ten. What was sequenced was peripheral blood. The source is a man aged 45-65 years with active COVID-19.

The J gene is TRBJ1-2, the V gene TRBV7-8; a weak D match, TRBD1 (5 bases). Looked up from germline, CDR1 is SGHVS and CDR2 is FQNEAQ. CDR3 length: 17 residues. V lost 5 bases, J lost 3 bases, and 22 bases lay in between. CDR3 sequence: CASSLTRQGLADYGYTF. The DNA for the CDR3 is TGTGCCAGCAGCCTAACCCGGCAGGGTCTTGCTGACTATGGCTACACCTTC. Looking up the rest from reference TRBV7-8 and TRBJ1-2 gives the full variable domain: GAGVSQSPRYKVAKRGQDVALRCDPISGHVSLFWYQQALGQGPEFLTYFQNEAQLDKSGLPSDRFFAERPEGSVSTLKIQRTQQEDSAVYLCASSLTRQGLADYGYTFGSGTRLTVV.

The gene calls are TRBV30 and TRBJ1-1, with a tentative D call TRBD1 (5 bases). CDR1 and CDR2 from the germline V gene are GTSNPN and SVGIG (reference sequence). V gave up 2 bases and J gave up 6 bases, with 13 bases separating them. The CDR3 is 13 amino acids. The chain's CDR3 is CAWSLGGQAEAFF. As DNA, the CDR3 is TGTGCCTGGAGTCTGGGGGGTCAGGCTGAAGCTTTCTTT.

V and J are TRBV19 and TRBJ1-1; D remains unclear. V was shortened by 6 bases and J by 3 bases, with 14 bases between the two germline ends. This CDR3 has 14 residues. Looked up from germline, CDR1 is LNHDA and CDR2 is SQIVND (reference sequence). CDR3 in amino acids: CASREGGRDTEAFF. DNA of the CDR3: TGTGCCAGTAGGGAAGGCGGCCGGGACACTGAAGCTTTCTTT. The whole variable domain, filled in from reference TRBV19 and TRBJ1-1, reads DGGITQSPKYLFRKEGQNVTLSCEQNLNHDAMYWYRQDPGQGLRLIYYSQIVNDFQKGDIAEGYSVSREKKESFPLTVTSAQKNPTAFYLCASREGGRDTEAFFGQGTRLTVV.

This chain joins TRBV5-6 and TRBJ2-2, with D tentatively TRBD1 (6 bases). The germline gives CDR1 SGHDT, CDR2 YYEEEE. The V end was cut by 0 bases, the J end by 1 base, with 10 bases between. This CDR3 contains 16 residues. CDR3 DNA: TGTGCCAGCAGCTTGGGTTCCAGGGGGAACACCGGGGAGCTGTTTTTT. This translates into CASSLGSRGNTGELFF.

The chain carries TRBV7-2 and TRBJ2-5; 16 nucleotides match TRBD2. The CDR3 length is 18 residues. V gave up 3 bases and J gave up 5 bases; unmatched junction bases: 9. Per germline, CDR1 SGHTA and CDR2 FQGNSA. The CDR3 here is CASSLGLAGGPRVETQYF. The CDR3 DNA reads TGTGCCAGCAGCTTGGGACTAGCGGGGGGGCCTAGGGTGGAGACCCAGTACTTC.

This clone has a single count. The chain uses TRBV5-1 and TRBJ2-3, with D unclear. V was trimmed by 3 bases and J by 0 bases, leaving 8 bases between them. The CDR3 contains 14 residues. Germline V gene data show CDR1 as SGHRS and CDR2 as YFSETQ. The CDR3 sequence is CASSYQTSTDTQYF. Written as DNA, the CDR3 is TGCGCCAGCAGCTATCAGACTAGCACAGATACGCAGTATTTT.

This chain joins TRBV5-1 and TRBJ2-3; 10 positions agree with TRBD1. The J segment lost 2 bases and the V segment lost 2 bases, leaving 5 bases of the junction unmatched. The CDR3 extends over 16 amino acids. The germline V gene has CDR1 SGHRS and CDR2 YFSETQ. For the CDR3, the DNA is TGCGCCAGCAGCTTTACGACAGGGGGCACCACAGATACGCAGTATTTT. Protein: CASSFTTGGTTDTQYF.

The chain combines TRBV19 with TRBJ1-1, with D maybe TRBD1 (6 bases). Looked up from germline, CDR1 is LNHDA and CDR2 is SQIVND (reference sequence). V lost 7 bases, J lost 0 bases, and 21 bases lay in between. The length of the CDR3 is 17 residues. CDR3 in DNA: TGTGCCAGTACTAATGGAGGGGGGGGGAACATGAACACTGAAGCTTTCTTT. This encodes CASTNGGGGNMNTEAFF.

The chain recombines TRBV12-3 or TRBV12-4 with TRBJ2-2; maybe TRBD1 (5 bases). This CDR3 is 12 amino acids long. V gave up 8 bases and J gave up 8 bases, with 12 bases separating them. CDR3 coding DNA: TGTGCCAGCCTCAGGGTTTCTGGGGAGCTGTTTTTT. Residues: CASLRVSGELFF.

The rearrangement links TRBV5-1 to TRBJ2-7; 9 bases fit TRBD2. The junction had 8 bases not matched to a gene; V was cut back by 4 bases and J by 3 bases. The CDR3 is 15 residues long. CDR1 and CDR2 (germline): SGHRS, YFSETQ. The CDR3 DNA reads TGCGCCAGCAGCAGGACCGGGACTAGCTACTACGAGCAGTACTTC. Its translation is CASSRTGTSYYEQYF.

The chain uses TRBV27 and TRBJ1-4; 9 nucleotides match TRBD1. There are 15 residues in the CDR3. Germline values: CDR1 MNHEY, CDR2 SMNVEV (reference sequence). V lost 2 bases and J lost 6; bases outside the gene matches: 4. The CDR3 region is CASSLIGDRDEKLFF. In nucleotides, the CDR3 is TGTGCCAGCAGTTTAATCGGGGACAGGGATGAAAAACTGTTTTTT.

V usage is TRBV7-3 and J usage is TRBJ2-7, with D unresolved. The V end lost 5 bases, the J end lost 0 bases, and 11 bases lay between the germline ends. Germline-derived CDR1 and CDR2 are SGHTA and FQGTGA. This CDR3 region has 14 residues. The CDR3 spells CASSPHGASYEQYF. The CDR3 DNA is TGTGCCAGCAGCCCACATGGAGCCTCCTACGAGCAGTACTTC.

The CDR3 region is CASSHGTGIYLGTEAFF. The CDR3 DNA is TGTGCCAGCAGCCACGGGACAGGGATTTACCTTGGCACTGAAGCTTTCTTT. The rearrangement links TRBV3-1 (or the pseudogene TRBV3-2) to TRBJ1-1; 9 nucleotides align to TRBD1. The germline V gene encodes CDR1 LGHDT and CDR2 YNNKEL (reference sequence). There are 17 residues in the CDR3. The ends lost 3 bases at V and 4 bases at J; junction bases unmatched: 12.

The J gene is TRBJ1-4, the V gene TRBV20-1; D unclear. V shed 6 bases and J shed 10 bases, with 9 bases lying between them. The germline V gene has CDR1 DFQATT and CDR2 SNEGSKA (reference sequence). The CDR3 sequence is 10 residues long. CDR3 nucleotides: TGCAGTGCCGGGCGGGGAAAACTGTTTTTT. It translates to CSAGRGKLFF.

This clone was counted once. The gene calls are TRBV10-3 and TRBJ1-1; maybe TRBD1 (5 bases). Germline V gene data show CDR1 as ENHRY and CDR2 as SYGVKD. V lost 8 bases, J lost 5 bases, and 9 bases lay in between. The CDR3 is 11 residues long. CDR3 loop: CAIGARTEAFF. As DNA, the CDR3 is TGTGCCATCGGGGCTCGGACTGAAGCTTTCTTT.

The chain combines TRBV11-1 with TRBJ2-1, with 11 bases fitting TRBD2. V lost 4 bases and J lost 7; bases outside the gene matches: 6. Germline V gives CDR1 SGHAT, CDR2 FQDESV (reference sequence). This CDR3 has 15 residues. In DNA form, the CDR3 reads TGTGCCAGCAGCTCGTTAGCGGGGGGGCGTAATGAGCAGTTCTTC. This translates into CASSSLAGGRNEQFF.

The chain combines TRBV9 with TRBJ1-1; possibly TRBD1 for D (6 bases). Germline V gene lookup returns CDR1 SGDLS and CDR2 YYNGEE. The CDR3 length is 15 residues. V gave up 3 bases and J gave up 1 base, with 13 bases separating them. The CDR3 nucleotides are TGTGCCAGCAGCGAGTCCGGGACACCGAACACTGAAGCTTTCTTT. Encoded protein: CASSESGTPNTEAFF.